This T cell receptor (beta chain) stems from a study of cytomegalovirus exposure and HLA in healthy donors. On the study more broadly: Per a later analysis, the 666 first-cohort and 120 validation repertoires shared one platform.

The CDR3 has 15 residues. Trimming removed 4 bases at V and 4 bases at J, with 18 bases between. Germline V lookup: CDR1 SGHRS, CDR2 YFSETQ. General study points: Most TCR sequences proved rare, with some public TCRs found in many donors. Within the approximately 130 validation repertoires, first-cohort TCR clusters tended to co-occur, according to a later analysis. Researchers counted around 180 TCR beta chains as cytomegalovirus-associated.

Comment on this clone: Antigen: not known.

The data were produced by immunoSEQ multiplex PCR, yet TCRdb's version contains in-frame clones alone and is incomplete. The sample holds about 140,000 clones; almost 85% are singletons and the top ten take roughly 1.4%. Sequenced input: PBMCs. This TCR came from a woman in her 30s in good health and CMV-seronegative. The V and J genes are TRBV5-1 and TRBJ2-7; D gene ambiguous. Here the CDR3 reads CASSLPPAVGYEQYF. For the CDR3, the DNA is TGCGCCAGCAGCCTCCCGCCGGCTGTCGGGTACGAGCAGTACTTC. The full variable domain, in which reference TRBV5-1 and TRBJ2-7 provide the parts outside the CDR3, is KAGVTQTPRYLIKTRGQQVTLSCSPISGHRSVSWYQQTPGQGLQFLFEYFSETQRNKGNFPGRFSGRQFSNSRSEMNVSTLELGDSALYLCASSLPPAVGYEQYFGPGTRLTVT.